The T cell receptor beta chain described here comes from a study of CD8 T cells in ankylosing spondylitis. Whole-study findings and limits: Earlier reports found some motif variants in synovial fluid and blood in reactive arthritis. A CD8+ phenotype characterized the disease-linked clones, which were relatively rare in peripheral blood. Significantly higher representation of disease-linked clones was reported for matched ankylosing spondylitis synovial fluid.

TCRdb called the 5' RACE reads again in MiXCR, with one record for every CDR3 protein. The sample contains 200,000 to 300,000 distinct CDR3 sequences, approximately 11% of which appear only once. The germline CDR1 and CDR2 sequences are SGHTA and FQGNSA. This CDR3 region has 16 residues. V was pared by 3 bases and J by 1 base, with 4 bases of the junction left unmatched. This clonotype has more than one count but fewer than ten. Its antigen is unidentified. Material: blood, either unsorted or a sorted T cell fraction (not recorded which). The sequence derives from a male donor with ankylosing spondylitis or in good health (not recorded which). V gene TRBV7-2 combines with J gene TRBJ2-5, with TRBD2 identical over 11 bases. Here the CDR3 DNA reads TGTGCCAGCAGCTTTGGGACTAGCGGCATCCAAGAGACCCAGTACTTC. Translating it yields CASSFGTSGIQETQYF.